These 11 T cell receptor beta chains were all obtained from the same sample, sequenced in a study of blood T cell repertoires in COVID-19. Sequenced by immunoSEQ multiplex PCR; TCRdb stores in-frame clones only, minus some. The table records under 150,000 clones, about 80% of them present only once. The sample taken for sequencing was peripheral blood. The source is a woman aged 40 to 50 with acute or convalescent COVID-19.

This clone was picked up a small number of times. This chain uses TRBV3-1 (or the pseudogene TRBV3-2) with TRBJ1-5, with D perhaps TRBD1 (5 bases). The CDR3 is made up of 15 amino acids. CDR1 LGHDT and CDR2 YNNKEL come from the germline V gene (reference sequence). V was trimmed by 0 bases and J by 3 bases, leaving 9 bases between them. CDR3 loop: CASSQEVGLNQPQHF. CDR3 sequence (DNA): TGTGCCAGCAGCCAAGAGGTGGGACTCAATCAGCCCCAGCATTTT.

The V and J genes are TRBV5-1 and TRBJ1-6, with 7 bases matching TRBD1. In germline, CDR1 is SGHRS, CDR2 YFSETQ. The CDR3 contains 14 residues. Germline trimming cut 4 bases from V and 10 bases from J; bases unmatched to any gene: 8. The CDR3 loop reads CASSRTGDGSPLHF. As DNA, the CDR3 is TGCGCCAGCAGCCGAACAGGGGATGGGTCACCCCTCCACTTT.

This clone was found once. This chain joins TRBV15 and TRBJ2-1; D might be TRBD1 (6 bases). Germline V gene sequence: CDR1 LNHNV, CDR2 YYDKDF (reference sequence). Between the trimmed V and J ends, which lost 4 bases and 3 bases, there was a span of 13 bases. The CDR3 extends over 15 amino acids. Written as DNA, the CDR3 is TGTGCCACCAGCAATCGAGGGGGTCTCTACAATGAGCAGTTCTTC. Its protein is CATSNRGGLYNEQFF.

The J gene is TRBJ1-1, the V gene TRBV6-2 or TRBV6-3; no reliable D call. The CDR3 totals 13 residues. Between the trimmed V and J ends, which lost 2 bases and 1 base, there was a span of 5 bases. Germline CDR1 reads MNHEY; CDR2 reads SVGEGT. The CDR3 DNA reads as TGTGCCAGCAGTTACATAGAGAACACTGAAGCTTTCTTT. Protein: CASSYIENTEAFF.

The chain recombines TRBV19 with TRBJ1-4; 9 bases are a match to TRBD1. V lost 5 bases and J lost 5; bases outside the gene matches: 12. CDR1 LNHDA and CDR2 SQIVND come from the germline V gene (reference sequence). The CDR3 consists of 17 residues. CDR3 loop: CASSWGTGLPSNEKLFF. In nucleotides, the CDR3 is TGTGCCAGTAGTTGGGGGACAGGGCTTCCCTCCAATGAAAAACTGTTTTTT.

The chain combines TRBV30 with TRBJ2-1, with D possibly being TRBD2 (7 bases). V shed 3 bases and J shed 4 bases, with 13 bases lying between them. Germline-derived CDR1 and CDR2 are GTSNPN and SVGIG (reference sequence). The length of the CDR3 is 14 residues. CDR3 DNA: TGTGCCTGGAGGAGGGGGGGGCGTTACAATGAGCAGTTCTTC. Its protein product is CAWRRGGRYNEQFF.

This clone was recorded a few times. V gene TRBV19 combines with J gene TRBJ1-2; TRBD1 aligns across 8 bases. V shed 9 bases and J 3 bases; nucleotides not matched to a gene: 9. Germline CDR1 LNHDA, CDR2 SQIVND (reference sequence). The CDR3 extends over 14 amino acids. This CDR3 reads CASTRTGPDYGYTF. The CDR3 bases are TGTGCCAGCACGAGGACAGGGCCCGACTATGGCTACACCTTC.

The V call is TRBV12-3 or TRBV12-4, the J call TRBJ1-2; no firm D call. The CDR3 has 13 amino acids. V was cut by 7 bases and J by 6 bases, with 15 bases left in between. Written as DNA, the CDR3 is TGTGCCAGCACCCCGAGGCGGTCTCATGGCTACACCTTC. It yields the protein CASTPRRSHGYTF.

This chain uses TRBV2 with TRBJ2-3; 8 positions agree with TRBD2. J gave up 2 bases and V 8 bases, and 6 bases lay outside the gene matches. The CDR3 runs to 14 residues. Germline V gene lookup returns CDR1 SNHLY and CDR2 FYNNEI. CDR3 in amino acids: CASGQAGVTDTQYF. The DNA for the CDR3 is TGTGCCAGCGGGCAAGCGGGGGTCACAGATACGCAGTATTTT.

In this sample, this clone turned up a few times. The chain couples TRBV11-2 to TRBJ1-2; D unresolved. This CDR3 region has 15 residues. Trimming took off 1 base at V and 6 bases at J, with 15 bases between the two ends. The V gene's germline CDR1 is SGHAT and CDR2 FQNNGV. The CDR3 sequence is CASSLGGVPTDGYTF. In nucleotides, the CDR3 is TGTGCCAGCAGCTTAGGCGGGGTTCCGACCGATGGCTACACCTTC.

The chain recombines TRBV12-3 or TRBV12-4 with TRBJ1-2; D is ambiguous. There are 13 residues in the CDR3. The germline V and J ends were trimmed by 5 bases and 1 base, with 8 bases remaining between them. CDR3: CASSPSGNYGYTF. The CDR3, as DNA: TGTGCCAGCAGTCCTTCGGGTAACTATGGCTACACCTTC.